This T cell receptor beta chain was recorded in a study of T cell repertoires in cytomegalovirus infection (dated 2019 in TCRdb). Looking at the study overall: The HLA type of each donor mattered for the analysis, because public TCR beta signatures pointed to carriage of CMV infection along with the matching HLA type. Here is what the overall study found, with its caveats: In both this cohort and an independent cohort of under 450 donors, the cumulative frequency of public TCR beta family members distinguished carriers of CMV infection plus the relevant HLA type. The ex vivo response was dominated by HLA-C-restricted CMV-specific TCR beta clonotypes, which also provided the single most frequent clonotype in two of eight donors.

This clonotype was seen more than once but under ten times. The clone's antigen remains unknown. Within one base of it there is no much larger clone, and no base qualities were kept. The germline V gene (reference sequence) gives CDR1 as SEHNR and CDR2 as FQNEAQ. The CDR3 goes from the cysteine to the phenylalanine over 16 residues. The only DNA kept is the CDR3, 48 bases in frame from the first base. The germline ends are 17 bases apart after V is trimmed by 5 bases and J by 3 bases. Sequencing instrument: Illumina HiSeq 1500. TCRdb itself trimmed the public reads at Q25 with fastp, ran MiXCR and retained productive beta chains. Identical CDR3 protein sequences are pooled into one entry, listed with their most common genes and DNA. The sample has 200,000 or so distinct CDR3 sequences on record, around 20% of them singletons. The ten largest clonotypes hold around 3.1% of the sample.

Source material: PBMCs. The receptor was isolated from a human donor in good health (CMV status not recorded). Some clones in this sample may be carry-over from other donors' samples. The rearrangement joined TRBV7-9 to TRBJ2-1, and TRBD2 may be the D gene, going by 6 matching bases. CDR3 loop: CASSPSGLPLYNEQFF. The bases read TGTGCCAGCAGCCCAAGCGGGCTTCCCCTCTACAATGAGCAGTTCTTC.